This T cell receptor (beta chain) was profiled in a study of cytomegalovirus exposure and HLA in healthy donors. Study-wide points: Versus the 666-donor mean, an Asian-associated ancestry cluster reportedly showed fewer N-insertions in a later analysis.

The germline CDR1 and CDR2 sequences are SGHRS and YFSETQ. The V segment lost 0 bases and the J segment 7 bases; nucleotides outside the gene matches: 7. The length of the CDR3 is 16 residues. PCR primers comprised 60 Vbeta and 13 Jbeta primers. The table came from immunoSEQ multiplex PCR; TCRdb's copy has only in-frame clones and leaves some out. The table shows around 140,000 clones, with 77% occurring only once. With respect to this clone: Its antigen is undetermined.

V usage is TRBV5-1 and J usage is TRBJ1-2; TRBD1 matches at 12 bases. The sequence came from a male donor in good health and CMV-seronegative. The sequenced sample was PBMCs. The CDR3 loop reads CASSLVPPGQGAGYTF. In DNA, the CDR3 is TGCGCCAGCAGCTTGGTGCCCCCGGGACAGGGGGCTGGCTACACCTTC. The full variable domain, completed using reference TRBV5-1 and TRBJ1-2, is KAGVTQTPRYLIKTRGQQVTLSCSPISGHRSVSWYQQTPGQGLQFLFEYFSETQRNKGNFPGRFSGRQFSNSRSEMNVSTLELGDSALYLCASSLVPPGQGAGYTFGSGTRLTVV.